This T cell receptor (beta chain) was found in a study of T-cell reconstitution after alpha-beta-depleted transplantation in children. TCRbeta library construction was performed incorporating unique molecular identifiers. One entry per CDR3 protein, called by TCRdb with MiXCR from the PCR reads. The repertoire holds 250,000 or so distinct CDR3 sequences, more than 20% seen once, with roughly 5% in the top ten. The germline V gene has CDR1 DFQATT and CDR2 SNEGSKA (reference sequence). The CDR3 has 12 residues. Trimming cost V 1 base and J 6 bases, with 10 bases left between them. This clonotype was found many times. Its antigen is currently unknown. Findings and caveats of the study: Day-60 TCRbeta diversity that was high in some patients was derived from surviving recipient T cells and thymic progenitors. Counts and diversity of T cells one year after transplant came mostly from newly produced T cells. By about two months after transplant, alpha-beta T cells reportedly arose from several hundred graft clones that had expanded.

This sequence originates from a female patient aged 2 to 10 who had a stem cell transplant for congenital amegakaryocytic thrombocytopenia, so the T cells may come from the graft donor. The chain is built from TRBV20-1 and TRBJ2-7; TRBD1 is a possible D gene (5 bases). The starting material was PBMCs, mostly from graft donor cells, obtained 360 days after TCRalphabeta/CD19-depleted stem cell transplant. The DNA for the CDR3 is TGCAGTGCTAGAGTTTCAGGGCTCGAGCAGTACTTC. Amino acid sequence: CSARVSGLEQYF.